This T cell receptor beta chain originates from a study of human T cells and chemical hapten exposure. Findings and caveats of the study: Relative to control repertoires, expanded TCRs gave rise to significantly more large CDR3 similarity clusters. Donor immune responses may differ from healthy people's, since all donors had alopecia. With patch test score, the counts of PT1 expanded TCRs showed a positive correlation.

A single record per CDR3 protein comes from TCRdb applying MiXCR to the RACE reads. The profile shows 150,000 to 200,000 distinct CDR3 sequences, around 20% of them singletons. Note on this clonotype: Its matching antigen is unknown.

This CDR3 has 12 amino acids. Germline V gene lookup returns CDR1 SGHDN and CDR2 FVKESK. Trimming took 0 bases from V and 9 from J, leaving 6 bases between them. The time point is: patch test 1, 2 weeks after DPC sensitization. Treatment denoted: therapeutic diphenylcyclopropenone sensitization with weekly scalp DPC. The V and J genes are TRBV14 and TRBJ2-1, with D unresolved. Sample: whole blood, taken in connection with sensitization to the hapten diphenylcyclopropenone (DPC). This sequence originates from a woman in her forties or fifties with alopecia areata. Some clones in this sample may be carry-over from other donors' samples. The CDR3, as DNA: TGTGCCAGCAGCCAAGAATATAGTGAGCAGTTCTTC. Protein product: CASSQEYSEQFF.